The 22 T cell receptor beta chains reported below all come from one sample, sequenced in a study of blood T cell repertoires in COVID-19 (TCRdb year 2020). Library generation was performed with the immunoSEQ multiplex PCR assay. As stored in TCRdb, this immuneACCESS dataset retains in-frame rearrangements with V and J assigned. A fraction of the clones does not appear; measured against another copy, unresolved V genes explain less than half of the discrepancy, and the remainder lacks a known reason. The sample records tens of thousands of clones, about 80% of which are singletons. The top ten clonotypes cover 3.5% to 4.5% of the sample. What was sequenced was peripheral blood. These receptors were collected from a man in his 60s with acute or convalescent COVID-19.

The chain combines TRBV19 with TRBJ2-7; TRBD1 matches 11 bases. V dropped 5 bases and J dropped 6; count of bases not matched to a gene: 21. Germline-derived CDR1 and CDR2 are LNHDA and SQIVND (reference sequence). This CDR3 region has 19 residues. Written as DNA, the CDR3 is TGTGCCAGTAGTGCCCTCGGACAGGGGGCTCTCATCATTAGGGGCGAGCAGTACTTC. Translating it yields CASSALGQGALIIRGEQYF.

The J gene is TRBJ1-4, the V gene TRBV10-3; 7 nucleotides match TRBD1. The CDR3 is made up of 14 amino acids. CDR1 is ENHRY, CDR2 SYGVKD, per germline. V gave up 5 bases and J gave up 8 bases; unmatched junction bases: 8. The CDR3 sequence: CAISPGTTGEKLFF. The CDR3, as DNA: TGTGCCATCAGTCCAGGGACGACAGGGGAAAAACTGTTTTTT.

A single count supports this clone. This rearrangement joins TRBV28 to TRBJ2-6; 9 bases match TRBD1. Germline assignment: CDR1 MDHEN and CDR2 SYDVKM. The V and J ends lost 6 bases and 0 bases, in that order; junction bases with no gene match: 6. This CDR3 spans 17 amino acids. CDR3 nucleotides: TGTGCCAGCAGACTAGGGACAGGGATCTCTGGGGCCAACGTCCTGACTTTC. It yields the protein CASRLGTGISGANVLTF.

This clone is deemed medium-sized. The V gene is TRBV4-1, the J gene TRBJ2-2, with a tentative D call TRBD2 (7 bases). The CDR3 consists of 15 residues. Germline CDR1 is MGHRA and CDR2 is YSYEKL. The V and J ends lost 4 bases and 4 bases respectively, with 13 bases between them. The CDR3 reads CASSPLGGPTGELFF. CDR3 sequence (DNA): TGCGCCAGCAGCCCGTTGGGGGGGCCCACCGGGGAGCTGTTTTTT.

This chain joins TRBV2 and TRBJ1-2, with 7 bases fitting TRBD1. The CDR3 length is 13 residues. V dropped 6 bases and J dropped 6; count of bases not matched to a gene: 7. In germline, CDR1 is SNHLY, CDR2 FYNNEI. In DNA form, the CDR3 reads TGTGCCAGCAGGTTACAGGGGTTGGATGGCTACACCTTC. The encoded protein is CASRLQGLDGYTF.

The rearrangement links TRBV5-1 to TRBJ1-1; unclear D gene. Trimming cost V 7 bases and J 1 base, with 14 bases left between them. This CDR3 is 14 amino acids long. Germline V gene sequence: CDR1 SGHRS, CDR2 YFSETQ. The CDR3 reads CASGTLEGNTEAFF. CDR3 DNA sequence: TGCGCCAGCGGAACCCTTGAGGGGAACACTGAAGCTTTCTTT.

V usage is TRBV12-5 and J usage is TRBJ2-7; D ambiguous. V lost 8 bases, J lost 5 bases, and 10 bases lay in between. CDR1 is LGHNT and CDR2 is FRNRAP in the germline V gene. This CDR3 region has 11 residues. CDR3 coding DNA: TGTGCTAGTTTACTCTCTGACGAGCAGTACTTC. It translates to CASLLSDEQYF.

This chain uses TRBV2 with TRBJ1-4, with D perhaps matching TRBD1 (5 bases). V was shortened by 8 bases and J by 8 bases, with 15 bases between the two germline ends. The CDR3 has 13 residues. Germline CDR1 is SNHLY and CDR2 is FYNNEI. CDR3 in amino acids: CASRVMDTEKLFF. CDR3 nucleotides: TGTGCCAGCCGCGTGATGGACACCGAAAAACTGTTTTTT.

This rearrangement joins TRBV7-6 to TRBJ1-6, with TRBD1 as a possible D gene (6 bases). Germline V gives CDR1 SGHVS, CDR2 FNYEAQ. V was trimmed by 6 bases and J by 9 bases, leaving 21 bases between them. This CDR3 has 16 amino acids. The CDR3 sequence: CASSFTGTIGGSPLHF. CDR3 DNA: TGTGCCAGCAGTTTTACAGGGACCATAGGAGGTTCACCCCTCCACTTT.

This sequence joins TRBV19 and TRBJ1-1, with TRBD1 identical over 7 bases. From germline, CDR1 is LNHDA and CDR2 SQIVND (reference sequence). The CDR3 is 17 residues long. V lost 5 bases and J lost 0; bases outside the gene matches: 12. The CDR3 bases are TGTGCCAGTAGTGTTCACACAGGGGCTGGAATGAACACTGAAGCTTTCTTT. Residues: CASSVHTGAGMNTEAFF.

J is TRBJ1-1 and V is TRBV5-1; 8 nucleotides align to TRBD1. The CDR3 totals 12 residues. The ends lost 4 bases at V and 10 bases at J; junction bases unmatched: 6. The V gene's germline CDR1 is SGHRS and CDR2 YFSETQ. The CDR3 reads CASSGGGQGAFF. DNA for the CDR3: TGCGCCAGCAGCGGGGGTGGACAGGGAGCTTTCTTT.

This chain links TRBV7-6 with TRBJ1-2; the D is unclear. CDR1 is SGHVS and CDR2 is FNYEAQ in the germline V gene. The CDR3 consists of 16 residues. Trimming pared 0 bases from V and 5 bases from J, leaving 16 bases between. The CDR3 DNA follows: TGTGCCAGCAGCTTAGCGATGGCGGGGTGGGAGTATGGCTACACCTTC. It yields the protein CASSLAMAGWEYGYTF.

This clone was detected only once. V is TRBV7-2 and J is TRBJ2-5; tentative D call: TRBD1 (5 bases). Germline V CDR1 and CDR2: SGHTA, FQGNSA. Trimming took 0 bases from V and 3 from J, leaving 8 bases between them. The CDR3 consists of 14 residues. CDR3 region: CASSLAGREETQYF. For the CDR3, the DNA is TGTGCCAGCAGCTTAGCCGGCAGGGAAGAGACCCAGTACTTC.

This clone was recorded only once. This chain links TRBV18 with TRBJ1-3, with TRBD1 matching 8 bases. CDR1 is KGHSH and CDR2 is LQKENI in the germline V gene. J gave up 2 bases and V 6 bases, and 3 bases lay outside the gene matches. The CDR3 runs to 14 residues. CDR3 sequence: CASSQQGAGNTIYF. DNA for the CDR3: TGTGCCAGCTCGCAACAGGGGGCTGGAAACACCATATATTTT.

The CDR3 nucleotides are TGTGCCAGCAGTGTGGGGGGGAACACTGAAGCTTTCTTT. As protein: CASSVGGNTEAFF. The genes are TRBV2 and TRBJ1-1; TRBD1 is a possible D gene (5 bases). CDR1 and CDR2 from the germline V gene are SNHLY and FYNNEI. This CDR3 region has 13 residues. V was cut by 4 bases and J by 1 base, with 7 bases left in between.

The J gene is TRBJ2-1, the V gene TRBV4-2; D gene ambiguous. Germline V gene sequence: CDR1 LGHNA, CDR2 YNFKEQ. There are 12 residues in the CDR3. V lost 0 bases and J lost 7, with 4 bases in between. The CDR3 spells CASSQDPNEQFF. The CDR3 DNA sequence: TGTGCCAGCAGCCAAGATCCGAATGAGCAGTTCTTC.

The rearrangement joins TRBV6-6 to TRBJ1-2; D ambiguous. Germline CDR1 reads MNHNY; CDR2 reads SVGAGI (reference sequence). This CDR3 contains 14 residues. Trimming removed 6 bases at V and 7 bases at J, with 18 bases between. The CDR3 spells CASSLDGLTSGYTF. The CDR3 DNA follows: TGTGCCAGCAGCCTAGACGGATTGACTAGTGGCTACACCTTC.

This clone has a single count. The chain recombines TRBV6-5 with TRBJ2-3; 7 bases agree with TRBD1. Unmatched junction bases numbered 7, after V lost 1 base and J lost 3 bases. Germline loops: CDR1 MNHEY, CDR2 SVGAGI. The CDR3 is 16 amino acids. DNA of the CDR3: TGTGCCAGCAGTTACTGGACAGGCAAGGAGACAGATACGCAGTATTTT. Its protein is CASSYWTGKETDTQYF.

The sample holds a few counts of this clone. The J gene is TRBJ1-1, the V gene TRBV28; D gene uncertain. This CDR3 comprises 12 residues. Germline CDR1 MDHEN, CDR2 SYDVKM. Deletions cut 1 base from V and 7 bases from J, with 7 bases between. The CDR3 coding sequence is TGTGCCAGCAGTTTATACCCAGGTGAAGCTTTCTTT. Amino acids: CASSLYPGEAFF.

The chain uses TRBV11-2 and TRBJ1-1; unclear D gene. CDR3 length equals 14 residues. With 0 bases removed from V and 4 bases from J, the gap between germline ends came to 9 bases. The germline V gene has CDR1 SGHAT and CDR2 FQNNGV. CDR3 protein: CASSLDRYGTEAFF. The CDR3 DNA reads TGTGCCAGCAGCTTAGACAGGTACGGCACTGAAGCTTTCTTT. The complete variable domain, with remaining parts taken from reference TRBV11-2 and TRBJ1-1, reads EAGVAQSPRYKIIEKRQSVAFWCNPISGHATLYWYQQILGQGPKLLIQFQNNGVVDDSQLPKDRFSAERLKGVDSTLKIQPAKLEDSAVYLCASSLDRYGTEAFFGQGTRLTVV.

The chain couples TRBV5-6 to TRBJ1-2, with D possibly matching TRBD1 (5 bases). V was trimmed by 4 bases and J by 8 bases, leaving 12 bases between them. Germline-derived CDR1 and CDR2 are SGHDT and YYEEEE. CDR3 size: 12 residues. Here the CDR3 reads CASSPPSGGYTF. The DNA of the CDR3 is TGTGCCAGCAGCCCCCCGTCAGGGGGCTACACCTTC.

The J gene is TRBJ1-5, the V gene TRBV5-4, with TRBD1 as a possible D gene (5 bases). Looked up from germline, CDR1 is SGHNT and CDR2 is YYREEE (reference sequence). The CDR3 is 16 residues long. With 0 bases removed from V and 3 bases from J, the gap between germline ends came to 13 bases. CDR3 amino acids: CASSLDGGGPNQPQHF. CDR3 nucleotides: TGTGCCAGCAGCTTGGATGGGGGGGGTCCCAATCAGCCCCAGCATTTT.